This passage covers 17 T cell receptor beta chains from one sample sequenced in a study of cytomegalovirus exposure and HLA in healthy donors. TCRdb's copy holds only in-frame clones and misses some; the assay was immunoSEQ multiplex PCR. Of a few hundred thousand clones detected, just over 85% appear once; the ten largest clones hold around 0.8%. Material: PBMCs. The receptors here all came from a woman younger than 30 in good health and CMV-seronegative.

The CDR3, as DNA: TGTGCCAGCTCACCGGTAGAACTAGCGGGAGGTTATGAGCAGTTCTTC. This translates into CASSPVELAGGYEQFF. V usage is TRBV18 and J usage is TRBJ2-1; TRBD2 agrees at 12 bases. The germline gives CDR1 KGHSH, CDR2 LQKENI. CDR3 length equals 16 residues. Trimming at V came to 3 bases and at J to 8 bases, leaving 8 bases not matched to a gene.

The genes are TRBV6-5 and TRBJ2-1; TRBD2 agrees at 7 bases. This CDR3 is built from 15 residues. The junction had 9 bases not matched to a gene; V was cut back by 2 bases and J by 8 bases. The germline CDR1 and CDR2 sequences are MNHEY and SVGAGI. The CDR3 bases are TGTGCCAGCAGTTACCAAGCGGGACCTGTATATGAGCAGTTCTTC. This codes for CASSYQAGPVYEQFF.

The chain links TRBV30 to TRBJ2-2; D unclear. This CDR3 region has 13 residues. Trimming took 3 bases from V and 5 from J, leaving 10 bases between them. Looked up from germline, CDR1 is GTSNPN and CDR2 is SVGIG (reference sequence). The CDR3 nucleotides read TGTGCCTGGAGCCTAGACTTGACCGGGGAGCTGTTTTTT. Translation gives CAWSLDLTGELFF. Drawing the rest from reference TRBV30 and TRBJ2-2, the complete variable domain is SQTIHQWPATLVQPVGSPLSLECTVEGTSNPNLYWYRQAAGRGLQLLFYSVGIGQISSEVPQNLSASRPQDRQFILSSKKLLLSDSGFYLCAWSLDLTGELFFGEGSRLTVL.

This chain links TRBV6-5 with TRBJ1-1, with D possibly being TRBD1 (6 bases). The CDR3 extends over 14 amino acids. V lost 5 bases to trimming and J lost 0 bases, with 10 bases between them. Per germline, CDR1 MNHEY and CDR2 SVGAGI. The CDR3 region has the DNA TGTGCCAGCAGTCCCCGGGACATGAACACTGAAGCTTTCTTT. It specifies CASSPRDMNTEAFF.

The chain combines TRBV10-3 with TRBJ2-7, with 12 bases aligning to TRBD2. Germline values: CDR1 ENHRY, CDR2 SYGVKD. V lost 3 bases to trimming and J lost 2 bases; unmatched junction nucleotides: 5. The CDR3 totals 16 residues. The CDR3 sequence is CAISEETSGSTYEQYF. Written as DNA, the CDR3 is TGTGCCATCAGTGAAGAGACTAGCGGGAGTACCTACGAGCAGTACTTC.

The chain uses TRBV5-4 and TRBJ2-1, with TRBD1 as a possible D gene (5 bases). V lost 2 bases to trimming and J lost 0 bases, with 9 bases between them. Germline V gene lookup returns CDR1 SGHNT and CDR2 YYREEE (reference sequence). The CDR3 contains 15 residues. CDR3 in amino acids: CASSFQGSSYNEQFF. The DNA for the CDR3 is TGTGCCAGCAGCTTCCAGGGCAGCTCCTACAATGAGCAGTTCTTC.

The chain couples TRBV4-1 to TRBJ1-5; TRBD1 matches 7 bases. J lost 4 bases, V lost 0 bases, and 6 bases had no gene match. Looked up from germline, CDR1 is MGHRA and CDR2 is YSYEKL. This CDR3 region has 16 residues. The CDR3 loop is CASSQETTGVNQPQHF. CDR3 DNA: TGCGCCAGCAGCCAAGAGACCACAGGGGTTAATCAGCCCCAGCATTTT.

This chain's CDR3 is CATSRGGKGTGAAGELFF. Here the CDR3 DNA reads TGTGCCACCAGCAGAGGCGGCAAGGGGACAGGGGCCGCCGGGGAGCTGTTTTTT. The gene calls are TRBV15 and TRBJ2-2; 10 bases are a match to TRBD1. Trimming at V came to 1 base and at J to 6 bases, leaving 11 bases not matched to a gene. The CDR3 runs to 18 residues. Germline CDR1 and CDR2: LNHNV and YYDKDF (reference sequence).

The chain combines TRBV7-8 with TRBJ1-1; 9 bases are a match to TRBD1. The CDR3 is 15 amino acids. Germline V CDR1 and CDR2: SGHVS, FQNEAQ. V shed 5 bases and J 0 bases; nucleotides not matched to a gene: 4. CDR3 in DNA: TGTGCCAGCAGCCCCAGGGACAGGGTGAACACTGAAGCTTTCTTT. Amino acid sequence: CASSPRDRVNTEAFF.

The J gene is TRBJ1-5, the V gene TRBV4-3; no reliable D call. With 6 bases removed from V and 4 bases from J, the gap between germline ends came to 13 bases. From germline, CDR1 is LGHNA and CDR2 YSLEER. The CDR3 loop spans 14 amino acids. The CDR3 here is CASSPSGRNQPQHF. CDR3 nucleotides: TGCGCCAGCAGTCCGAGTGGGAGAAATCAGCCCCAGCATTTT.

This clone was seen ten or more times. This sequence joins TRBV27 and TRBJ1-5, with D perhaps TRBD1 (6 bases). Germline CDR1 and CDR2: MNHEY and SMNVEV (reference sequence). V lost 4 bases, J lost 6 bases, and 16 bases lay in between. This CDR3 is built from 15 residues. CDR3 coding DNA: TGTGCCAGCAGTTCAGCAGGGGATGACGGTCAGCCCCAGCATTTT. Amino acids: CASSSAGDDGQPQHF.

This chain links TRBV2 with TRBJ2-1; weak D call: TRBD2 (5 bases). The V and J ends lost 4 bases and 10 bases respectively, with 11 bases between them. The CDR3 is made up of 12 amino acids. Germline V gene data show CDR1 as SNHLY and CDR2 as FYNNEI. DNA of the CDR3: TGTGCCAGCAGTGTCCCACTAGGGGAGCAGTTCTTC. Its translation: CASSVPLGEQFF.

V usage is TRBV10-3 and J usage is TRBJ2-7; perhaps TRBD1 as D (5 bases). The CDR3 spans 13 residues. Deletions cut 4 bases from V and 7 bases from J, with 14 bases between. Looked up from germline, CDR1 is ENHRY and CDR2 is SYGVKD. The CDR3 region is CAISGGYQWEQYF. Written as DNA, the CDR3 is TGTGCCATCAGTGGGGGCTACCAGTGGGAGCAGTACTTC.

CDR3 loop: CATGTSGGPDTQYF. The CDR3 DNA reads TGTGCCACCGGGACTAGCGGGGGGCCAGATACGCAGTATTTT. The chain has TRBV28 and TRBJ2-3; 15 positions agree with TRBD2. V lost 10 bases and J lost 4; bases outside the gene matches: 3. The CDR3 has 14 residues. CDR1 is MDHEN, CDR2 SYDVKM, per germline.

The CDR3 spells CASSPGLAGDHQETQYF. The CDR3 region has the DNA TGTGCCAGCAGCCCCGGACTAGCGGGGGATCACCAAGAGACCCAGTACTTC. The V and J genes are TRBV7-9 and TRBJ2-5, with 13 bases identical to TRBD2. J lost 0 bases, V lost 5 bases, and 6 bases had no gene match. The CDR3 contains 17 residues. The germline gives CDR1 SEHNR, CDR2 FQNEAQ (reference sequence).

This chain uses TRBV11-1 with TRBJ2-1; TRBD1 matches 12 bases. The CDR3 consists of 15 residues. Germline loops: CDR1 SGHAT, CDR2 FQDESV (reference sequence). V was pared by 5 bases and J by 7 bases, with 6 bases of the junction left unmatched. CDR3 nucleotides: TGTGCCAGCAGCCCGGGACAGGGGGCGGGGAATGAGCAGTTCTTC. It specifies CASSPGQGAGNEQFF. Full variable domain (missing parts from reference TRBV11-1 and TRBJ2-1): EAEVAQSPRYKITEKSQAVAFWCDPISGHATLYWYRQILGQGPELLVQFQDESVVDDSQLPKDRFSAERLKGVDSTLKIQPAELGDSAMYLCASSPGQGAGNEQFFGPGTRLTVL.

The genes are TRBV7-2 and TRBJ2-7; D is possibly TRBD1 (5 bases). Germline V lookup: CDR1 SGHTA, CDR2 FQGNSA. This CDR3 comprises 14 residues. The germline V and J ends were trimmed by 1 base and 4 bases, with 11 bases remaining between them. CDR3: CASSLGGVKYEQYF. The CDR3 DNA reads TGTGCCAGCAGCTTAGGGGGCGTAAAATACGAGCAGTACTTC.